This record looks at one T cell receptor beta chain sequence and its context. Antigen: not known. This specimen comes from a study of vaccination and CD4 T cells after COVID-19. The overall study: Timing of post-vaccine sample collection was a median 72 days after dose two, with a range of 14 to 241. Overlapping spike peptides of SARS-CoV-2, HCoV-NL63, HCoV-OC43 and HCoV-229E were used, and cells were stimulated with them.

The CDR3 covers 15 residues. CDR1 DFQATT and CDR2 SNEGSKA come from the germline V gene (reference sequence). J lost 3 bases, V lost 7 bases, and 10 bases had no gene match. At the Johns Hopkins FTIC core, DNA taken from cultured CD4+ T cells was sequenced by way of the Oncomine TCR Beta short-read assay. MiXCR, applied by TCRdb to the PCR reads, yields one record per CDR3 protein. In the table there are around 8,600 distinct CDR3 sequences, roughly 60% of which are singletons. Documented treatment: approximately 9-day PBMC culture with coronavirus spike peptide pools or control peptides (ViraFEST assay). PBMCs were cultured at fewer than 2.5 million per well with 8 to 10 IU/ml IL-2 and 8.5 to 10 ug/ml peptide pools.

The sample taken for sequencing was CD4+ T cells from blood, cultured in vitro. The chain employs TRBV20-1 and TRBJ2-2; 8 nucleotides match TRBD2. The receptor was derived from a human donor who had recovered from COVID-19. For the CDR3, the DNA is TGCAGTGTCCAGGATCGGGGGGGGTACACCGGGGAGCTGTTTTTT. Protein: CSVQDRGGYTGELFF.